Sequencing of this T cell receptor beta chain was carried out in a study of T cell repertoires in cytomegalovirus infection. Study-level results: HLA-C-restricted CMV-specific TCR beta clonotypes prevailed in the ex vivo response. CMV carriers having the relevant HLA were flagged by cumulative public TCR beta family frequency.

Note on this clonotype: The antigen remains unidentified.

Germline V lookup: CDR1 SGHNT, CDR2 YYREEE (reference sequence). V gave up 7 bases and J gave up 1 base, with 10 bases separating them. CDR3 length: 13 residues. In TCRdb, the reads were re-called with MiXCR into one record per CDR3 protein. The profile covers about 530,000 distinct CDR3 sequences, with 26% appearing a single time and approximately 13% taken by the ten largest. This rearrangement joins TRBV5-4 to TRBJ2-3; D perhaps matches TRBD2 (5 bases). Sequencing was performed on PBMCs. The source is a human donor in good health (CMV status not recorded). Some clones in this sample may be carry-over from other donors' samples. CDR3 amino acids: CASEISGTDTQYF. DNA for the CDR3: TGTGCCAGCGAAATTAGCGGCACAGATACGCAGTATTTT.